Included here is one T cell receptor (beta chain) sequence, with context. The data originate from a study of T cells after yellow fever vaccination. Study summary: In the case of low-cell-number fractions, SMART-Seq v4 Ultra Low Input was used for preparation.

CDR3 length: 17 amino acids. CDR1 and CDR2 (germline): SGHRS, YFSETQ. V was pared by 4 bases and J by 8 bases, with 15 bases of the junction left unmatched. A single record per CDR3 protein comes from TCRdb applying MiXCR to the 5' RACE reads. The sample gives some 350,000 distinct CDR3 sequences, around 4.1% of which show up once; approximately 24% is in the top ten. The input for sequencing was PBMCs, taken 5 days after the yellow fever booster vaccination. The clonotype originates from a man younger than 30 who received the YFV17D yellow fever vaccine. V and J are TRBV5-1 and TRBJ1-4; 9 nucleotides line up with TRBD1. The CDR3 DNA sequence: TGCGCCAGCAGCACTCAGCCCGCTGGACAGGGGACGGAAAAACTGTTTTTT. Its protein product is CASSTQPAGQGTEKLFF.